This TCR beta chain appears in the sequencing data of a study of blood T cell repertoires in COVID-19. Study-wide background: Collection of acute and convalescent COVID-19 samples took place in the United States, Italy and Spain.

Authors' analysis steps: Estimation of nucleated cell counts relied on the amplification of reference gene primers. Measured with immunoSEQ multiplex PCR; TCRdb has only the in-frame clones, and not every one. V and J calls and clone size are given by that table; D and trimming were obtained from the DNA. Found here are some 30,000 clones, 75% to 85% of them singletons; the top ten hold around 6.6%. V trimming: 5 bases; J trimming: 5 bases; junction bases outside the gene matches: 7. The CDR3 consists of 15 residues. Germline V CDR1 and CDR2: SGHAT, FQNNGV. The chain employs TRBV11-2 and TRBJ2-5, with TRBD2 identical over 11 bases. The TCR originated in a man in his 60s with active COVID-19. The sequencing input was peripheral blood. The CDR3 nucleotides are TGTGCCAGCAGCCAACTGACTAGCGGGAAGGAGACCCAGTACTTC. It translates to CASSQLTSGKETQYF.